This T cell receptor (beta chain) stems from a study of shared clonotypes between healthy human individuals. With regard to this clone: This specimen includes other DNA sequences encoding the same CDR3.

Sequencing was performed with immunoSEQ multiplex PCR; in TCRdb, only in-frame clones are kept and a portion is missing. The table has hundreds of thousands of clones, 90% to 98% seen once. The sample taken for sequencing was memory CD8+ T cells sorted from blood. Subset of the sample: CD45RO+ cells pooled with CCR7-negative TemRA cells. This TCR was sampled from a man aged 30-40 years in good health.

The chain's CDR3 is CASSFQGRGEQYF. Here the CDR3 DNA reads TGTGCCAGCAGCTTTCAGGGTCGGGGGGAGCAGTACTTC. The V gene is TRBV7-9, the J gene TRBJ2-7, with D maybe TRBD2 (6 bases). V lost 3 bases, J lost 7 bases, and 13 bases lay in between. Per germline, CDR1 SEHNR and CDR2 FQNEAQ (reference sequence). There are 13 residues in the CDR3. The full variable domain, in which reference TRBV7-9 and TRBJ2-7 provide the parts outside the CDR3, is DTGVSQNPRHKITKRGQNVTFRCDPISEHNRLYWYRQTLGQGPEFLTYFQNEAQLEKSRLLSDRFSAERPKGSFSTLEIQRTEQGDSAMYLCASSFQGRGEQYFGPGTRLTVT.